The rows below give T cell receptor beta chains drawn from one sample of a study of cytomegalovirus exposure and HLA in healthy donors. The data were produced by immunoSEQ multiplex PCR, yet TCRdb's version contains in-frame clones alone and is incomplete. The profile shows about 190,000 clones, 81% of them singletons. The sample taken for sequencing was PBMCs. These receptors all come from a middle-aged man in good health and CMV-seronegative. CDR3s include the opening cysteine and the closing phenylalanine or tryptophan. The size of a clone is reported for some rows only, either as once, few or many, or as a class for expanded clones.

clone_size | j_call | cdr3_length | v_call | cdr3_aa
- | TRBJ2-7 | 13 | TRBV9 | CASSEGAAGEQYF
- | TRBJ1-1 | 14 | TRBV9 | CASSVRALNTEAFF
- | TRBJ2-2 | 13 | TRBV7-9 | CSSSSTGPGELFF
- | TRBJ2-7 | 15 | TRBV2 | CASSEDFVGAYEQYF
- | TRBJ1-1 | 14 | TRBV6-5 | CASSYGGEWTEAFF
- | TRBJ1-1 | 14 | TRBV5-4 | CASSLNSQNTEAFF
- | TRBJ1-3 | 17 | TRBV9 | CASSRYRDRSSGNTIYF
- | TRBJ1-2 | 14 | TRBV18 | CASSPGDDNYGYTF
- | TRBJ2-2 | 15 | TRBV6-1 | CASSEDLSVTGELFF
few | TRBJ1-2 | 13 | TRBV2 | CASSGREDSGYTF
- | TRBJ2-1 | 15 | TRBV11-2 | CASSVTSGGAYEQFF
- | TRBJ2-5 | 15 | TRBV27 | CASSPREVRPETQYF
few | TRBJ1-6 | 15 | TRBV4-3 | CASSRFAGGNSPLHF
- | TRBJ2-7 | 13 | TRBV7-2 | CASSFFTSYEQYF
- | TRBJ2-1 | 14 | TRBV27 | CASSLRQGGNEQFF
- | - | 15 | TRBV4-1 | CASSPGTGVSYEQYF
- | TRBJ2-7 | 13 | TRBV19 | CASSVGGTGEQYF
- | TRBJ2-7 | 22 | TRBV27 | CASSLRRDRGRKDVLLGYEQYF
- | TRBJ2-3 | 16 | TRBV4-1 | CANSQGTSSGPDTQYF
- | TRBJ2-2 | 15 | TRBV5-1 | CASSQMTGITGELFF
- | TRBJ2-1 | 15 | TRBV10-3 | CAISSGGSSYNEQFF
few | TRBJ1-1 | 15 | TRBV18 | CASSPFSGRATEAFF
- | TRBJ2-4 | 16 | TRBV19 | CASSSGGVSAKNIQYF
- | TRBJ2-7 | 17 | TRBV2 | CASSPGQVEGTSYEQYF
few | TRBJ1-1 | 11 | TRBV29-1 | CSVLANTEAFF
- | TRBJ2-1 | 11 | TRBV4-1 | CASSSRNEQFF
few | TRBJ2-5 | 16 | TRBV2 | CASSIPGLAGQETQYF
- | TRBJ2-5 | 16 | TRBV7-9 | CASSFESGVGSKTQYF
- | TRBJ1-1 | 12 | TRBV29-1 | CSGLQGYTEAFF
- | TRBJ1-1 | 12 | TRBV30 | CAWGQANTEAFF
- | TRBJ2-2 | 15 | TRBV7-2 | CASSLSGGAPGELFF
- | TRBJ2-7 | 15 | TRBV2 | CASSFGGNLSYEQYF
- | TRBJ2-5 | 15 | TRBV10-1 | CASSDAAASDETQYF
- | TRBJ2-7 | 16 | TRBV5-1 | CASSSLRTGARGEQYF
few | TRBJ2-3 | 13 | TRBV27 | CASSLGATDTQYF
- | TRBJ1-1 | 14 | TRBV6-4 | CASARGTGLRKAFF
- | TRBJ1-2 | 13 | TRBV5-6 | CASSYRQSYGYTF
- | TRBJ2-5 | 15 | TRBV7-8 | CASSPEGLAVREQYF
- | TRBJ2-7 | 14 | TRBV7-3 | CASSPQAGSYEQYF
- | TRBJ2-1 | 15 | TRBV27 | CASSFPGQLLNEQFF
- | TRBJ2-1 | 14 | TRBV2 | CASSRADRVGEQFF
- | TRBJ2-1 | 19 | TRBV4-3 | CASSQDLTVGVSSYNEQFF
- | TRBJ1-3 | 13 | TRBV5-1 | CASKGAAGNTIYF
- | TRBJ1-5 | 15 | TRBV4-3 | CASSQGAYSNQPQHF
- | - | 13 | TRBV5-1 | CASSLATGDEQYF
once | TRBJ2-7 | 16 | TRBV5-1 | CASSLYKGTGAYEQYF
- | TRBJ2-3 | 11 | TRBV7-2 | CASSSRDTQYF
few | TRBJ1-6 | 15 | TRBV6-5 | CASRNRGASNSPLHF
- | TRBJ2-7 | 16 | TRBV6-5 | CASSYEATRPHYEQYF
few | TRBJ2-7 | 14 | TRBV4-3 | CASSPRQEHYEQYF
- | TRBJ1-6 | 14 | TRBV4-2 | CASSQAQDNSPLHF
- | TRBJ1-2 | 16 | TRBV19 | CASSPLDRGTINGYTF